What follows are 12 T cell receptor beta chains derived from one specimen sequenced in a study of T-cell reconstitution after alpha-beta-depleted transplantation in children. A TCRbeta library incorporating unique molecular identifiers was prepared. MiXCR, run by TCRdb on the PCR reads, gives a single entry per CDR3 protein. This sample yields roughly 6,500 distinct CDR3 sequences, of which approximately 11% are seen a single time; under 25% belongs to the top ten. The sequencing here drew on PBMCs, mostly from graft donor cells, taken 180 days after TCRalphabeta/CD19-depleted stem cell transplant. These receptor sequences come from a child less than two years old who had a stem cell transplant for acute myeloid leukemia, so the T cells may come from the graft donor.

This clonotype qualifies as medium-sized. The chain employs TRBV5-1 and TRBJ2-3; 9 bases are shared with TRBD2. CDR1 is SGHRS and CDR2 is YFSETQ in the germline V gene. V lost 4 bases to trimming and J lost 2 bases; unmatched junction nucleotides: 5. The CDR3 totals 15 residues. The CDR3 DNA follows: TGCGCCAGCAGCCCGGGACTAGCCGACACAGATACGCAGTATTTT. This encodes CASSPGLADTDTQYF. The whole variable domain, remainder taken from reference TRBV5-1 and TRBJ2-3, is KAGVTQTPRYLIKTRGQQVTLSCSPISGHRSVSWYQQTPGQGLQFLFEYFSETQRNKGNFPGRFSGRQFSNSRSEMNVSTLELGDSALYLCASSPGLADTDTQYFGPGTRLTVL.

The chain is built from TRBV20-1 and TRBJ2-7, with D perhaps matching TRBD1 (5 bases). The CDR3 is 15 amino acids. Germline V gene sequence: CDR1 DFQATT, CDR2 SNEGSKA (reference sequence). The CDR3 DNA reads TGCTTCGCTAGAGATGAAAGGGGCGCCGCCTACGAGCAGTACTTC. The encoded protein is CFARDERGAAYEQYF.

CDR3 loop: CATSRGTRSYEQYF. The CDR3 bases are TGTGCCACCAGCAGGGGGACCCGCTCCTACGAGCAGTACTTC. The J gene is TRBJ2-7, the V gene TRBV15, with D possibly called TRBD1 or TRBD2 (5 bases each). CDR1 LNHNV and CDR2 YYDKDF come from the germline V gene (reference sequence). V gave up 3 bases and J gave up 0 bases, with 9 bases separating them. This CDR3 spans 14 amino acids.

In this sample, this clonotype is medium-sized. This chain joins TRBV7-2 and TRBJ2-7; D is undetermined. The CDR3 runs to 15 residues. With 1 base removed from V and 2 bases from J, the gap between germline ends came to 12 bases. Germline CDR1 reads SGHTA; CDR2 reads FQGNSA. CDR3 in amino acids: CASSLGPGGPYEQYF. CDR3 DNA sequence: TGTGCCAGCAGCTTAGGCCCCGGCGGCCCCTACGAGCAGTACTTC.

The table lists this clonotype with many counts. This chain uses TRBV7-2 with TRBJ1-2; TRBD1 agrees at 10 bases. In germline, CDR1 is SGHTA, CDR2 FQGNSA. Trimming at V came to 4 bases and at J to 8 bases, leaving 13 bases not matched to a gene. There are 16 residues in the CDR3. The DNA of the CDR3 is TGTGCCAGCAGCTCGAGGCCTGACAGGGGGCGCCGAGGCTACACCTTC. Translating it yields CASSSRPDRGRRGYTF.

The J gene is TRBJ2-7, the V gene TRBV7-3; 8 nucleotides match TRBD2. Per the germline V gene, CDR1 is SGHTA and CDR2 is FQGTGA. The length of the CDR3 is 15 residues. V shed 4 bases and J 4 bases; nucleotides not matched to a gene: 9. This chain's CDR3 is CASSSRSGIGYEQYF. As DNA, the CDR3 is TGTGCCAGCAGCTCCCGTAGCGGGATCGGTTACGAGCAGTACTTC.

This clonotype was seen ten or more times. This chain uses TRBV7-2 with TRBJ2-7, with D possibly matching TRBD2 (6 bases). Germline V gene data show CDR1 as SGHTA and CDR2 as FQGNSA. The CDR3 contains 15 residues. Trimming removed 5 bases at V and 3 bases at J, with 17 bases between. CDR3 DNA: TGTGCCAGCAGCCCGAGTGCGGGGTGGGTCTACGAGCAGTACTTC. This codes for CASSPSAGWVYEQYF.

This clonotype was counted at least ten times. The CDR3 reads CASTRDRSSYNEQFF. DNA of the CDR3: TGTGCCAGCACCCGGGATAGGAGCTCCTACAATGAGCAGTTCTTC. V and J are TRBV2 and TRBJ2-1; a possible D gene is TRBD2 (5 bases). CDR3 length: 15 residues. V was clipped by 7 bases and J by 0 bases, with 13 bases between them. CDR1 and CDR2 from the germline V gene are SNHLY and FYNNEI.

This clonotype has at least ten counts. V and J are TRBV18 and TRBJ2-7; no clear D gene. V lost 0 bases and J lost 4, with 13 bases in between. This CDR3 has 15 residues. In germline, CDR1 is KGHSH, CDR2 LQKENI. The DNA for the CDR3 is TGTGCCAGCTCACCACCTAGCACCCGACTGTACGAGCAGTACTTC. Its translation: CASSPPSTRLYEQYF.

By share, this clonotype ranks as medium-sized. The CDR3 DNA follows: TGCAGCGTCGCCCAAGGGGCATATAACACCGGGGAGCTGTTTTTT. This translates into CSVAQGAYNTGELFF. The chain uses TRBV29-1 and TRBJ2-2; D perhaps matches TRBD1 (5 bases). This CDR3 is built from 15 residues. Germline CDR1 SQVTM, CDR2 ANQGSEA. V dropped 6 bases and J dropped 2 bases, with 16 bases sitting between them.

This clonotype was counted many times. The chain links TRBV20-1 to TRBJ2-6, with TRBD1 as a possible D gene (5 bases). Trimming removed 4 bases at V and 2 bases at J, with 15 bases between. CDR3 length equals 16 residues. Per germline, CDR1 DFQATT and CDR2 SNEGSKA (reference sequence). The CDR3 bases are TGCAGTGCTAAGGCGACAGACCGTCCTGGGGCCAACGTCCTGACTTTC. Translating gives CSAKATDRPGANVLTF.

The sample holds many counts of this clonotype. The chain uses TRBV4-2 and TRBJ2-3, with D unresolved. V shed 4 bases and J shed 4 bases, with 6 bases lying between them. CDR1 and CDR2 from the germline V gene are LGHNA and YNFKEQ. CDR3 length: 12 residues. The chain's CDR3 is CASSRRADTQYF. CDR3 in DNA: TGTGCCAGCAGCCGTAGGGCAGATACGCAGTATTTT.